This T cell receptor (beta chain) was recorded in a study of blood T cell repertoires in COVID-19. Across the study: Specimens from acute and convalescent COVID-19 originated in the United States, Italy and Spain.

V dropped 5 bases and J dropped 1 base, with 8 bases sitting between them. This CDR3 spans 13 amino acids. Germline assignment: CDR1 LNHNV and CDR2 YYDKDF (reference sequence). Relative to its sample, this clone is medium-sized. As handled by the study authors: Reference gene primer amplification yielded estimated nucleated cell counts. TCRdb's copy holds only in-frame clones and misses some; the assay was immunoSEQ multiplex PCR. That table is the source of V, J and clone size, and D and trimming were worked out from the DNA. The sample has approximately 45,000 clones; around nine tenths are singletons. Enrolled during active infection, Seattle patients were then followed longitudinally.

The receptor was isolated from a man in his forties with COVID-19, enrolled during active disease. The V call is TRBV15, the J call TRBJ1-1; D gene unclear. Sequencing was carried out using peripheral blood. This CDR3 reads CATSPEGNTEAFF. CDR3 in DNA: TGTGCCACCAGCCCGGAGGGGAACACTGAAGCTTTCTTT.